Sequencing of this T cell receptor beta chain was carried out in a study of glioma-infiltrating T cells. The iRepertoire nested amplicon-rescue multiplex PCR amplified TCR alpha and beta CDR3s from RNA. TCRdb reprocessed the multiplex PCR reads with MiXCR, giving one entry per CDR3 protein. Of about 380,000 distinct CDR3 sequences listed, 41% are singletons. V lost 4 bases and J 0 bases, leaving 7 bases between the germline ends. The CDR3 extends over 14 amino acids. CDR1 is SEHNR and CDR2 is FQNEAQ in the germline V gene (reference sequence). The sequenced sample consisted of glioma tissue, nonneoplastic brain tissue, or PBMCs (not recorded which). The gene calls are TRBV7-9 and TRBJ2-4; D unclear. The TCR comes from a human donor with low-grade glioma or glioblastoma, undergoing nonglioma brain surgery, or in good health (not recorded which). CDR3 amino acids: CASSSFLAKNIQYF. The CDR3 DNA reads as TGTGCCAGCAGCTCCTTCTTAGCCAAAAACATTCAGTACTTC.